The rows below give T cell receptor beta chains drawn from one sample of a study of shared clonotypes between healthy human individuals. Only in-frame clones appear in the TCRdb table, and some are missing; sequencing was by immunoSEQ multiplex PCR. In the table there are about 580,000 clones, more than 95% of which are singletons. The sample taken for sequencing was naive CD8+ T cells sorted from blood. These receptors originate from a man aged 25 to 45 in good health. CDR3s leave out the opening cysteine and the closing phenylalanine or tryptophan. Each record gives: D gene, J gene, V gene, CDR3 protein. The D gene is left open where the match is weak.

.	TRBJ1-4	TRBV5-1	ASSPGTVATNEKLF
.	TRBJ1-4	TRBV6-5	ASSYSSKGYEKLF
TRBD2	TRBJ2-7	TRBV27	ASSLGAGSSYEQY
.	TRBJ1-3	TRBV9	ASSVTRDGDSGNTIY
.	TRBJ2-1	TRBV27	ASSFASSYNEQF
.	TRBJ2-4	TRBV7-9	ASSDGKRGLNIQY
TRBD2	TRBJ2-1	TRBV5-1	ASSLLTSGSGAGPYNEQF
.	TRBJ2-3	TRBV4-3	ASSQGAWASTDTQY
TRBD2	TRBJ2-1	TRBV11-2	ASSDVLAGQYNEQF
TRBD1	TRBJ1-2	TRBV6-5	ASSWGQGLDGYT
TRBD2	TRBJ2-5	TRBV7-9	ASSSGGPGNPYQETQY
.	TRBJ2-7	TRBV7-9	ASSLYEQY
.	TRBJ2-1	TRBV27	ASSTDRLVASYNEQF
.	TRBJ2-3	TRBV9	ASSHWGTPSTDTQY
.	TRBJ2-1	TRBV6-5	ASSQENWYNEQF
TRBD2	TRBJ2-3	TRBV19	ASSIVPSGRDTQY
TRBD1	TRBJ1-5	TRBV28	ASSVPQGGNQPQH
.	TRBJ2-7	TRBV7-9	ASSLTDIPYEQY
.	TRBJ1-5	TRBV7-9	ASSLEGFSNQPQH
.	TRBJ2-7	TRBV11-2	ASSLDGGDYPYEQY